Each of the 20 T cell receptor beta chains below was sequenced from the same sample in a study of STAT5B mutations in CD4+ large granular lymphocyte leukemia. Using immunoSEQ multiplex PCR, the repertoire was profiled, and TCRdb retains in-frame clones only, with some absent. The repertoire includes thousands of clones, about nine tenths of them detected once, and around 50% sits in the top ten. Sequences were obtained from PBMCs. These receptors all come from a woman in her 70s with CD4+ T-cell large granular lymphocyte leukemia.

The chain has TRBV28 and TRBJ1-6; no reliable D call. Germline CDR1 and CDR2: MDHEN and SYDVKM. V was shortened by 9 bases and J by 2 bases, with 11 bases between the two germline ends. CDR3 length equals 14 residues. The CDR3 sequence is CASMRAAYNSPLHF. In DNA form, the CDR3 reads TGTGCCAGTATGAGGGCTGCCTATAATTCACCCCTCCACTTT.

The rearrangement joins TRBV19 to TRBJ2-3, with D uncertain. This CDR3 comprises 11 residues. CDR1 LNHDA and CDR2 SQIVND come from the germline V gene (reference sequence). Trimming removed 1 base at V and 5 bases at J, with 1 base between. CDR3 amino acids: CASSIGDTQYF. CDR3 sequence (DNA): TGTGCCAGTAGTATAGGAGATACGCAGTATTTT.

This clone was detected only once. Here the CDR3 reads CASSPTRADTQYF. The CDR3 coding sequence is TGTGCCAGCTCACCTACGCGGGCTGATACGCAGTATTTT. The V call is TRBV18, the J call TRBJ2-3; TRBD2 is a possible D gene (5 bases). Trimming cost V 3 bases and J 6 bases, with 10 bases left between them. The CDR3 is 13 residues long. Germline CDR1 reads KGHSH; CDR2 reads LQKENI.

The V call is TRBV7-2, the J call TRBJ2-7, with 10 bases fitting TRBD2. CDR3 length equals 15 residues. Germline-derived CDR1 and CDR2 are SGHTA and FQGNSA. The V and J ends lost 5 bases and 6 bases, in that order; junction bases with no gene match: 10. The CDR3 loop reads CASSIAAGGRGEQYF. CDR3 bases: TGTGCCAGCAGCATCGCAGCGGGGGGGCGAGGCGAGCAGTACTTC.

The CDR3 DNA reads TGTGCCAGCAGGCCCACGGGCGGACGGAATGGCTACACCTTC. It yields the protein CASRPTGGRNGYTF. The chain combines TRBV7-9 with TRBJ1-2; no clear D. Germline CDR1 is SEHNR and CDR2 is FQNEAQ (reference sequence). This CDR3 region has 14 residues. Trimming took 6 bases from V and 6 from J, leaving 17 bases between them.

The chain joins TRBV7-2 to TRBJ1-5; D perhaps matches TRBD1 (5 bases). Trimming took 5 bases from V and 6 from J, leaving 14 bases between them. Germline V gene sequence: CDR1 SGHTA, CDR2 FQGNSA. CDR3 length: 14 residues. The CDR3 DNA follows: TGTGCCAGCAGCCGATCGGGGGTTGGTCAGCCCCAGCATTTT. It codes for CASSRSGVGQPQHF. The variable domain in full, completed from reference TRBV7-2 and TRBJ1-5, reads GAGVSQSPSNKVTEKGKDVELRCDPISGHTALYWYRQSLGQGLEFLIYFQGNSAPDKSGLPSDRFSAERTGGSVSTLTIQRTQQEDSAVYLCASSRSGVGQPQHFGDGTRLSIL.

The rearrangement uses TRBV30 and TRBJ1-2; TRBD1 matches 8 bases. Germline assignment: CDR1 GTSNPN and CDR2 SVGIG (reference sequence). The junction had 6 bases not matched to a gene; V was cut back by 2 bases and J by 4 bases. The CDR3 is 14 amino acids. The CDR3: CAWSPRGRGYGYTF. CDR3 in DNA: TGTGCCTGGAGTCCCAGGGGGCGGGGCTATGGCTACACCTTC. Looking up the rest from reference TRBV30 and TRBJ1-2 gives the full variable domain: SQTIHQWPATLVQPVGSPLSLECTVEGTSNPNLYWYRQAAGRGLQLLFYSVGIGQISSEVPQNLSASRPQDRQFILSSKKLLLSDSGFYLCAWSPRGRGYGYTFGSGTRLTVV.

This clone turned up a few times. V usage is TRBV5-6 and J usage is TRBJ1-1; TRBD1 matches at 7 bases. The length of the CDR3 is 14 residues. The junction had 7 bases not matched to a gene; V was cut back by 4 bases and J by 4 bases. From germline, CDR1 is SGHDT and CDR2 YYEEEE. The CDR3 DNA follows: TGTGCCAGCAGCCCGGACTCAGGGGGCACTGAAGCTTTCTTT. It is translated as CASSPDSGGTEAFF. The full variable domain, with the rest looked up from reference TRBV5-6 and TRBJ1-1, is DAGVTQSPTHLIKTRGQQVTLRCSPKSGHDTVSWYQQALGQGPQFIFQYYEEEERQRGNFPDRFSGHQFPNYSSELNVNALLLGDSALYLCASSPDSGGTEAFFGQGTRLTVV.

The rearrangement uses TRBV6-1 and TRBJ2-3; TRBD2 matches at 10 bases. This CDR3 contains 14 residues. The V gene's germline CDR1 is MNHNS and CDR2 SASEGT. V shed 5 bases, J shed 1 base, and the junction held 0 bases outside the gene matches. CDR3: CASSTSGGTDTQYF. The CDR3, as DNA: TGTGCCAGCAGTACTAGCGGGGGCACAGATACGCAGTATTTT.

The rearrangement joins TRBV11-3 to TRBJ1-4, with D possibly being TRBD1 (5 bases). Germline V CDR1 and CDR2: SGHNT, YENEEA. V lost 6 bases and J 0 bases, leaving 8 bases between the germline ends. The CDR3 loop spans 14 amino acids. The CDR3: CASSTGPTNEKLFF. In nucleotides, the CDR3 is TGTGCCAGCAGTACAGGCCCAACTAATGAAAAACTGTTTTTT.

The CDR3 protein is CSAQTGDEQYF. Here the CDR3 DNA reads TGCAGTGCCCAGACAGGGGACGAGCAGTACTTC. The chain combines TRBV20-1 with TRBJ2-7; TRBD1 matches at 8 bases. V dropped 6 bases and J dropped 5; count of bases not matched to a gene: 3. This CDR3 contains 11 residues. Germline loops: CDR1 DFQATT, CDR2 SNEGSKA (reference sequence).

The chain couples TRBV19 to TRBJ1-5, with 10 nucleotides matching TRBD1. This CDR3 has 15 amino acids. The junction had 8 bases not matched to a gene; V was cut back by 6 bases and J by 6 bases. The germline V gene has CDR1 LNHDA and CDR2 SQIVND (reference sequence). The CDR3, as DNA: TGTGCCAGTAGCCGGGGACAGGGGTTGAGTCAGCCCCAGCATTTT. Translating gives CASSRGQGLSQPQHF.

Here the CDR3 DNA reads TGTGCCAGCAGTGAGGGGATTACTAGCGGGGGAAGCGAGACCCAGTACTTC. It codes for CASSEGITSGGSETQYF. The rearrangement uses TRBV6-1 and TRBJ2-5, with 11 bases identical to TRBD2. CDR3 size: 17 residues. V trimming: 3 bases; J trimming: 5 bases; junction bases outside the gene matches: 11. CDR1 is MNHNS and CDR2 is SASEGT in the germline V gene.

As DNA, the CDR3 is TGTGCCAGCAGCTCGCCACCGACTAGCGGGGCTTACGAGCAGTACTTC. Residues: CASSSPPTSGAYEQYF. The chain couples TRBV5-4 to TRBJ2-7, with 11 bases fitting TRBD2. This CDR3 has 16 amino acids. Germline V gene sequence: CDR1 SGHNT, CDR2 YYREEE (reference sequence). Unmatched junction bases numbered 9, after V lost 3 bases and J lost 4 bases.

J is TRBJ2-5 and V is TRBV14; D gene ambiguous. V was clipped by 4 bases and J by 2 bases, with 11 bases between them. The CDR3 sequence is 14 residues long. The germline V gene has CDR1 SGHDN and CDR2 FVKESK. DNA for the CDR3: TGTGCCAGCAGCCCCACAAGAACGCAAGAGACCCAGTACTTC. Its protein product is CASSPTRTQETQYF.

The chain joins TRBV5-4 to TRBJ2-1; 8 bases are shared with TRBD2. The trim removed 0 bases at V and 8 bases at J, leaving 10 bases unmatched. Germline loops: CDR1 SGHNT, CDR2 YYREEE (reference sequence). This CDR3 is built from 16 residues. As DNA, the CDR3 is TGTGCCAGCAGCTTGGGGAGCGGGGGTCTAGGGGATGAGCAGTTCTTC. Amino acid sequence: CASSLGSGGLGDEQFF.

The DNA for the CDR3 is TGTGCCAGCAGCTTGACGGGGAGCTATGGCTACACCTTC. It is translated as CASSLTGSYGYTF. The V gene is TRBV5-4, the J gene TRBJ1-2; D is unclear. The germline gives CDR1 SGHNT, CDR2 YYREEE (reference sequence). With 1 base removed from V and 4 bases from J, the gap between germline ends came to 8 bases. The CDR3 sequence is 13 residues long.

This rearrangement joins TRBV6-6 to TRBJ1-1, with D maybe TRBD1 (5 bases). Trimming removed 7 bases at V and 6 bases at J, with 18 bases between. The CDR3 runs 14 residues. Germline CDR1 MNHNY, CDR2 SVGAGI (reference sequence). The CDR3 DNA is TGTGCCAGCAATTATTACGGGGGAGTCGCTGAAGCTTTCTTT. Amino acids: CASNYYGGVAEAFF.

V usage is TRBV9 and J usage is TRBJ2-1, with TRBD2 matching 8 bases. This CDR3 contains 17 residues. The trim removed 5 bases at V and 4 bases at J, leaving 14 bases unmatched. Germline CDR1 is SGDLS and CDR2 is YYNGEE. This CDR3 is CASSDGREGFPYNEQFF. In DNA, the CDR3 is TGTGCCAGCAGTGACGGACGGGAGGGCTTCCCTTACAATGAGCAGTTCTTC. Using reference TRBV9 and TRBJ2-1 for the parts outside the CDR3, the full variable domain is DSGVTQTPKHLITATGQRVTLRCSPRSGDLSVYWYQQSLDQGLQFLIQYYNGEERAKGNILERFSAQQFPDLHSELNLSSLELGDSALYFCASSDGREGFPYNEQFFGPGTRLTVL.

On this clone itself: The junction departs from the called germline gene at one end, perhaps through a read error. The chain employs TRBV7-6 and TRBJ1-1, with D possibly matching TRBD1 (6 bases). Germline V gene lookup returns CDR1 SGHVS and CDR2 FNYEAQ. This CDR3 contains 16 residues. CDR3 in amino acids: CASSLAGGLRNTEAFF. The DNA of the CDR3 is TGTGCCAGCAGCCTAGCGGGGGGCTTGAGGAACACTGAAGCTTTCTTT.